These 28 T cell receptor beta chains share one sample of origin, sequenced in a study of T cell repertoires in cytomegalovirus infection. TCRdb reprocessed the reads via MiXCR and lists one record per CDR3 protein. The table records about half a million distinct CDR3 sequences, around 35% of them present only once. These receptors' targets are unknown. The sample here was cultured PBMCs, taken from culture after CMV antigen stimulation. These receptors were taken from a human donor in good health (CMV status not recorded). Some clones in this sample may be carry-over from other donors' samples.

This clonotype was seen a single time. The CDR3 reads CAISGDGSSYEQYV. The DNA for the CDR3 is TGTGCCATCAGTGGTGACGGCAGCTCCTACGAGCAGTACGTC. V and J are TRBV10-3 and TRBJ2-7; D gene uncertain. CDR3 length: 14 residues. The V end lost 4 bases, the J end lost 0 bases, and 10 bases lay between the germline ends. Per germline, CDR1 ENHRY and CDR2 SYGVKD.

This clonotype turned up a few times. In DNA form, the CDR3 reads TGTGCCAGCAGCTCGGACAGCAATGAAGCTTTCTTT. Translating it yields CASSSDSNEAFF. The chain links TRBV6-2 or TRBV6-3 to TRBJ1-1, with a tentative D call TRBD1 (6 bases). This CDR3 is 12 amino acids long. V was pared by 6 bases and J by 7 bases, with 12 bases between. Per the germline V gene, CDR1 is MNHEY and CDR2 is SVGEGT.

This clonotype has a handful of counts. The V and J genes are TRBV7-6 and TRBJ2-3, with D perhaps matching TRBD2 (5 bases). Per germline, CDR1 SGHVS and CDR2 FNYEAQ. The CDR3 sequence is 16 residues long. Trimming removed 4 bases at V and 0 bases at J, with 14 bases between. The CDR3 sequence is CASSSISGISTDTQYF. CDR3 nucleotide sequence: TGTGCCAGCAGCTCCATCAGCGGCATAAGCACAGATACGCAGTATTTT. Variable domain in full (rest from reference TRBV7-6 and TRBJ2-3): GAGVSQSPRYKVTKRGQDVALRCDPISGHVSLYWYRQALGQGPEFLTYFNYEAQQDKSGLPNDRFSAERPEGSISTLTIQRTEQRDSAMYRCASSSISGISTDTQYFGPGTRLTVL.

The chain employs TRBV20-1 and TRBJ2-3, with 8 bases aligning to TRBD2. The CDR3 contains 15 residues. Germline V gives CDR1 DFQATT, CDR2 SNEGSKA (reference sequence). Trimming removed 5 bases from V and 1 base from J; junction bases left unmatched: 8. CDR3 sequence (DNA): TGCAGTGCTGAAAAACTAGCGGAACGCACAGATACGCAGTATTTT. This sequence encodes CSAEKLAERTDTQYF.

A few counts support this clonotype. This sequence joins TRBV2 and TRBJ2-7; possibly TRBD2 for D (5 bases). The CDR3 has 12 residues. In germline, CDR1 is SNHLY, CDR2 FYNNEI. Trimming removed 7 bases from V and 5 bases from J, with 12 bases in between. CDR3 coding DNA: TGTGCCAGCATCCGGGAACGGAACGAGCAGTACGTC. It codes for CASIRERNEQYV.

This clonotype occurred a few times. This rearrangement joins TRBV7-2 to TRBJ1-1; D is unclear. The CDR3 has 13 residues. Germline loops: CDR1 SGHTA, CDR2 FQGNSA. V lost 5 bases and J lost 10, with 17 bases in between. The CDR3 nucleotides read TGTGCCAGCAGCGATGAGGAGTACAGATCAGCTTTCTTT. Translated, it gives CASSDEEYRSAFF.

The genes are TRBV20-1 and TRBJ2-5; TRBD2 aligns across 11 bases. Germline assignment: CDR1 DFQATT and CDR2 SNEGSKA (reference sequence). The V segment lost 4 bases and the J segment 5 bases; nucleotides outside the gene matches: 6. The CDR3 spans 14 residues. CDR3 sequence: CSATSGLADETQYF. CDR3 nucleotides: TGCAGTGCTACGTCGGGACTAGCGGACGAGACCCAGTACTTC.

This clonotype was counted between two and nine times. The chain couples TRBV7-2 to TRBJ2-5; 11 positions agree with TRBD2. Per the germline V gene, CDR1 is SGHTA and CDR2 is FQGNSA. V shed 4 bases, J shed 3 bases, and the junction held 1 base outside the gene matches. The CDR3 runs to 14 residues. CDR3 bases: TGTGCCAGCAGCTCGACTAGCGGGGAAGAGACCCAGTACTTC. It translates to CASSSTSGEETQYF.

This sequence joins TRBV7-9 and TRBJ2-3, with TRBD1 identical over 7 bases. The CDR3 runs 15 residues. The germline gives CDR1 SEHNR, CDR2 FQNEAQ (reference sequence). V lost 0 bases to trimming and J lost 4 bases; unmatched junction nucleotides: 4. The CDR3 nucleotides read TGTGCCAGCAGCTTAGCTGCCCAGGGGGCAGATACGCAGTATTTT. Its translation is CASSLAAQGADTQYF.

This clonotype appeared a few times. The CDR3: CASSLSPNPGVQSEAFF. The CDR3, as DNA: TGTGCCAGCAGCTTAAGCCCAAACCCAGGTGTGCAGAGTGAAGCTTTCTTT. The chain joins TRBV7-6 to TRBJ1-1; D is ambiguous. This CDR3 contains 17 residues. Trimming left V 2 bases short and J 7 bases short, with 23 bases between. CDR1 is SGHVS and CDR2 is FNYEAQ in the germline V gene.

A few counts support this clonotype. Germline is not matched at one junction end, which may reflect a read error. J is TRBJ1-6 and V is TRBV9; D perhaps matches TRBD1 (6 bases). The CDR3 extends over 15 amino acids. CDR1 is SGDLS, CDR2 YYNGEE, per germline. The CDR3 DNA sequence: TGTGCCAGCAGCGTAACAGGGTCCTATAGTTCACCCCTCCACTTT. Protein product: CASSVTGSYSSPLHF.

The CDR3 region is CASSGRDTDTQYF. The CDR3 bases are TGTGCCAGCAGTGGTAGAGACACAGATACGCAGTATTTT. V gene TRBV7-6 combines with J gene TRBJ2-3; D remains unclear. With 6 bases removed from V and 2 bases from J, the gap between germline ends came to 9 bases. Germline V CDR1 and CDR2: SGHVS, FNYEAQ. This CDR3 has 13 residues.

The table lists this clonotype with a few counts. This chain connects TRBV4-1 to TRBJ2-2, with 13 bases that match TRBD2. The CDR3 runs 17 residues. In germline, CDR1 is MGHRA, CDR2 YSYEKL. V lost 2 bases, J lost 7 bases, and 7 bases stayed unmatched. CDR3 loop: CASSQQGLAGVNGELFF. CDR3 coding DNA: TGCGCCAGCAGCCAACAAGGACTAGCGGGAGTGAACGGGGAGCTGTTTTTT.

The rearrangement joins TRBV7-8 to TRBJ2-5, with 7 bases fitting TRBD1. V was clipped by 3 bases and J by 5 bases; unmatched bases: 9. CDR3 size: 15 residues. Looked up from germline, CDR1 is SGHVS and CDR2 is FQNEAQ. CDR3 sequence (DNA): TGTGCCAGCAGCTTCGGGACAGACCTGGGGGAGACCCAGTACTTC. Translated, it gives CASSFGTDLGETQYF.

The CDR3 bases are TGTGCCAGCAGCTTAGCAGGGGGCGATGGCTACACCTTC. Protein product: CASSLAGGDGYTF. The chain combines TRBV7-9 with TRBJ1-2, with 7 bases matching TRBD1. The V gene's germline CDR1 is SEHNR and CDR2 FQNEAQ (reference sequence). V was clipped by 0 bases and J by 6 bases; unmatched bases: 1. CDR3 length: 13 amino acids.

The chain has TRBV4-3 and TRBJ2-1; D possibly corresponds to TRBD2 (6 bases). Trimming took off 0 bases at V and 3 bases at J, with 6 bases between the two ends. Germline V lookup: CDR1 LGHNA, CDR2 YSLEER. The CDR3 spans 14 residues. The DNA for the CDR3 is TGCGCCAGCAGCCAAGAGGGAGGCTACAATGAGCAGTTCTTC. It is translated as CASSQEGGYNEQFF.

This clonotype has a single count. The V gene is TRBV20-1, the J gene TRBJ1-5; D might be TRBD1 (5 bases). The V gene's germline CDR1 is DFQATT and CDR2 SNEGSKA (reference sequence). V gave up 1 base and J gave up 3 bases, with 16 bases separating them. CDR3 length: 16 amino acids. Written as DNA, the CDR3 is TGCAGTGCTAGAGGTCCGGCAGGGTCGCCCAATCAGCCCCAGCATTTT. Translation gives CSARGPAGSPNQPQHF.

Points on this clonotype: Given a much more abundant clone one base away, this may be a read error. The rearrangement links TRBV7-6 to TRBJ2-1; 7 bases map to TRBD2. CDR3 length: 15 residues. V dropped 4 bases and J dropped 8; count of bases not matched to a gene: 11. CDR1 and CDR2 (germline): SGHVS, FNYEAQ. The CDR3 bases are TGTGCCAGCAGCTCATCACTAGCGAGAGTTTATGAGCAGTTCTTC. This gives the protein CASSSSLARVYEQFF.

This chain uses TRBV19 with TRBJ2-7, with D unresolved. This CDR3 is built from 13 residues. Trimming stripped 3 bases from V and 1 base from J, with 7 bases between. Per the germline V gene, CDR1 is LNHDA and CDR2 is SQIVND (reference sequence). Here the CDR3 reads CASSIGDSYEQYF. As DNA, the CDR3 is TGTGCCAGTAGTATTGGGGATTCCTACGAGCAGTACTTC.

The rearrangement joins TRBV2 to TRBJ1-1; the D is unclear. CDR1 is SNHLY and CDR2 is FYNNEI in the germline V gene. This CDR3 spans 14 amino acids. Deletions cut 1 base from V and 1 base from J, with 7 bases between. CDR3 nucleotides: TGTGCCAGCAGTGAAGTCGCGGGGAACACTGAAGCTTTCTTT. Its translation: CASSEVAGNTEAFF.

This rearrangement joins TRBV18 to TRBJ2-5; D is uncertain. Deletions cut 3 bases from V and 3 bases from J, with 5 bases between. This CDR3 is built from 12 residues. The germline gives CDR1 KGHSH, CDR2 LQKENI. The CDR3 loop reads CASSPIEETQYF. The CDR3 DNA follows: TGTGCCAGCTCACCTATCGAAGAGACCCAGTACTTC.

The chain uses TRBV29-1 and TRBJ1-2; no clear D gene. This CDR3 comprises 14 residues. Germline V lookup: CDR1 SQVTM, CDR2 ANQGSEA. With 4 bases removed from V and 7 bases from J, the gap between germline ends came to 19 bases. The CDR3 protein is CSVGRREGIIGYTF. DNA for the CDR3: TGCAGCGTTGGACGAAGGGAAGGGATTATTGGCTACACCTTC.

The rearrangement uses TRBV6-2 or TRBV6-3 and TRBJ2-7; possible D gene TRBD1, 6 bases. Deletions cut 7 bases from V and 0 bases from J, with 28 bases between. The germline gives CDR1 MNHEY, CDR2 SVGEGT. CDR3 length equals 19 residues. CDR3 region: CASTKNQGTSKQISYEQYV. Written as DNA, the CDR3 is TGTGCCAGCACTAAAAACCAGGGGACATCGAAACAGATCTCCTACGAGCAGTACGTC.

The chain carries TRBV19 and TRBJ2-5, with a possible D match to TRBD2 (6 bases). The germline V gene encodes CDR1 LNHDA and CDR2 SQIVND (reference sequence). Trimming left V 3 bases short and J 2 bases short, with 16 bases between. The CDR3 runs 16 residues. The DNA of the CDR3 is TGTGCCAGTAGTATGCTGGACGCGGGATCGCAAGAGACCCAGTACTTC. This codes for CASSMLDAGSQETQYF.

The chain employs TRBV12-3 or TRBV12-4 and TRBJ1-1; D may be TRBD1 (6 bases). This CDR3 has 11 amino acids. The V and J ends lost 3 bases and 7 bases respectively, with 6 bases between them. CDR3 DNA sequence: TGTGCCAGCAGTTTCAGGGGTGAAGCTTTCTTT. This sequence encodes CASSFRGEAFF.

This clonotype appeared many times. V usage is TRBV7-2 and J usage is TRBJ1-1, with D maybe TRBD1 (5 bases). V lost 1 base to trimming and J lost 3 bases, with 15 bases between them. In germline, CDR1 is SGHTA, CDR2 FQGNSA. The CDR3 spans 16 residues. The CDR3: CASSLDSPGYDTEAFF. As DNA, the CDR3 is TGTGCCAGCAGCTTAGATTCCCCAGGGTACGACACTGAAGCTTTCTTT.

V usage is TRBV7-6 and J usage is TRBJ2-1; D is undetermined. The CDR3 has 14 residues. Trimming left V 3 bases short and J 9 bases short, with 15 bases between. Germline-derived CDR1 and CDR2 are SGHVS and FNYEAQ. CDR3 coding DNA: TGTGCCAGCAGCTTGGCGACTGTGCTGGGTGAGCAGTTCTTC. It yields the protein CASSLATVLGEQFF.

This clonotype was seen more than once but under ten times. V usage is TRBV7-9 and J usage is TRBJ1-1; D perhaps matches TRBD1 (5 bases). V gave up 0 bases and J gave up 3 bases, with 11 bases separating them. Looked up from germline, CDR1 is SEHNR and CDR2 is FQNEAQ (reference sequence). This CDR3 comprises 15 residues. DNA for the CDR3: TGTGCCAGCAGCTTAGCGCAGGGCCTATACACTGAAGCTTTCTTT. Translation: CASSLAQGLYTEAFF.